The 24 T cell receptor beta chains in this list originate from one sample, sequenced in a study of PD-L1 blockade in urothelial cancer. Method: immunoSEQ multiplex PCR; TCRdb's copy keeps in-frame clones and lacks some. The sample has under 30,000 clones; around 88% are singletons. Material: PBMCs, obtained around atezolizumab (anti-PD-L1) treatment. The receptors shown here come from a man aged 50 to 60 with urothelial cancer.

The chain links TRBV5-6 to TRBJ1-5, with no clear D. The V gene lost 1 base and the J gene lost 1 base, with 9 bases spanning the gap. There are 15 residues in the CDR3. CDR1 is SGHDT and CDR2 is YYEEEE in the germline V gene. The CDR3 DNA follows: TGTGCCAGCAGCTTGCGAGGAGTGAGCAATCAGCCCCAGCATTTT. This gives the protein CASSLRGVSNQPQHF.

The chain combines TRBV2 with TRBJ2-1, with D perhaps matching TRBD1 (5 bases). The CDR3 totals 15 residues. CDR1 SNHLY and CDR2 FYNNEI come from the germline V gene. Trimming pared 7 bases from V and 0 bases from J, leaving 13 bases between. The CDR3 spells CASTLEQGSYNEQFF. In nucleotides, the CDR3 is TGTGCCAGCACCCTCGAGCAGGGCTCCTACAATGAGCAGTTCTTC.

The CDR3 spells CASSGGTGPSYEQYF. CDR3 sequence (DNA): TGTGCCAGCAGTGGGGGGACAGGGCCCTCCTACGAGCAGTACTTC. The chain is built from TRBV6-1 and TRBJ2-7; 9 bases map to TRBD1. This CDR3 comprises 15 residues. The junction had 4 bases not matched to a gene; V was cut back by 4 bases and J by 0 bases. Germline CDR1 and CDR2: MNHNS and SASEGT.

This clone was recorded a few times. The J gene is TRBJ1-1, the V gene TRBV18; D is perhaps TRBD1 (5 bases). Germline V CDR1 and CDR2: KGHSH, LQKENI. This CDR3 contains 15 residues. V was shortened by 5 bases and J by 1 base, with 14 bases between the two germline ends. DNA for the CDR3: TGTGCCAGCTCAGAGGCGATTAGGGGGAACACTGAAGCTTTCTTT. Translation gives CASSEAIRGNTEAFF. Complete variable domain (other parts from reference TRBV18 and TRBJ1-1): NAGVMQNPRHLVRRRGQEARLRCSPMKGHSHVYWYRQLPEEGLKFMVYLQKENIIDESGMPKERFSAEFPKEGPSILRIQQVVRGDSAAYFCASSEAIRGNTEAFFGQGTRLTVV.

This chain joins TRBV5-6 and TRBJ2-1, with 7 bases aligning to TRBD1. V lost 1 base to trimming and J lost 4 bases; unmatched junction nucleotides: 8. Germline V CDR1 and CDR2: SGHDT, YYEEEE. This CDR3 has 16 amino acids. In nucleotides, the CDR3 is TGTGCCAGCAGCTTGAAGCCGGGACAGATATACAATGAGCAGTTCTTC. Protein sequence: CASSLKPGQIYNEQFF.

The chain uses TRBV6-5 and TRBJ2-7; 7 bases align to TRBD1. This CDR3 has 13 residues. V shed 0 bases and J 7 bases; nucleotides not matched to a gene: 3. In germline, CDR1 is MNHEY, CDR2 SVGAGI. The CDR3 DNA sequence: TGTGCCAGCAGTTACTCCGGGACAGATGAGCAGTACTTC. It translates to CASSYSGTDEQYF.

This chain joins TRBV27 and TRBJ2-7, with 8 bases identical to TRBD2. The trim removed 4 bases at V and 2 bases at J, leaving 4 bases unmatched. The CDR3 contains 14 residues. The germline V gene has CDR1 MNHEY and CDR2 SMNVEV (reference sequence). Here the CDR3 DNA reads TGTGCCAGCAGTTCTAGCGGGTTTGCCTACGAGCAGTACTTC. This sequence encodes CASSSSGFAYEQYF.

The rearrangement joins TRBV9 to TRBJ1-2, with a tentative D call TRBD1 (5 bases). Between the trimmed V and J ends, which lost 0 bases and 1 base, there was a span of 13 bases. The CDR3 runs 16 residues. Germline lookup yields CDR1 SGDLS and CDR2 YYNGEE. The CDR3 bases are TGTGCCAGCAGCGTAGTGCCTCGAGACAGTAACTATGGCTACACCTTC. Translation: CASSVVPRDSNYGYTF.

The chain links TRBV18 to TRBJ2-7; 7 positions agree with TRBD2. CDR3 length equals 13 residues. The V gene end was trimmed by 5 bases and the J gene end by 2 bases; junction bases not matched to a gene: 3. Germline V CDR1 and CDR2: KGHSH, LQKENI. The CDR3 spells CASSSLAAYEQYF. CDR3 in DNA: TGTGCCAGCTCATCCCTAGCGGCCTACGAGCAGTACTTC.

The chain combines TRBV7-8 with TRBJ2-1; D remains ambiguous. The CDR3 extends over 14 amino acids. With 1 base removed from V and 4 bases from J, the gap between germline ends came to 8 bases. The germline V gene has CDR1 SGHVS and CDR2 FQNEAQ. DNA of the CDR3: TGTGCCAGCAGCTTAGACGTACTTTACAATGAGCAGTTCTTC. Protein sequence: CASSLDVLYNEQFF.

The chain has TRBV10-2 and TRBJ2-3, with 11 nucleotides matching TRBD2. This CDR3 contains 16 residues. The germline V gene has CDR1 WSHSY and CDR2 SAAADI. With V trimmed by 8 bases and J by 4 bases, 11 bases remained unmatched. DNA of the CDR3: TGCGCCAGCTCGGACACACTAGCGGGAGTTCCAGATACGCAGTATTTT. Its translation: CASSDTLAGVPDTQYF.

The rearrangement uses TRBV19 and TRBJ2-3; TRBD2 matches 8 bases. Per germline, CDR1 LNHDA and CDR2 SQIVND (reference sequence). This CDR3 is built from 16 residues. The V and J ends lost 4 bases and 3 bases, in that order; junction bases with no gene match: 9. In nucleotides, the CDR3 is TGTGCCAGTAGTAGCGAACTAGCGGCCCGAACAGATACGCAGTATTTT. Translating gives CASSSELAARTDTQYF. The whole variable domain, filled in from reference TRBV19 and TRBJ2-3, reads DGGITQSPKYLFRKEGQNVTLSCEQNLNHDAMYWYRQDPGQGLRLIYYSQIVNDFQKGDIAEGYSVSREKKESFPLTVTSAQKNPTAFYLCASSSELAARTDTQYFGPGTRLTVL.

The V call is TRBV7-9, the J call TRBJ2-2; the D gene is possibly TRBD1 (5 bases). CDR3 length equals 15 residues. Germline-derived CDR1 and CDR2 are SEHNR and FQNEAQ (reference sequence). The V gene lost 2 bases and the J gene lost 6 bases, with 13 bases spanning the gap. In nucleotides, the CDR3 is TGTGCCAGCAGCTTATTGGGGCCTCGACCCGGGGAGCTGTTTTTT. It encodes CASSLLGPRPGELFF. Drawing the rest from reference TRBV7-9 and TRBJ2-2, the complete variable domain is DTGVSQNPRHKITKRGQNVTFRCDPISEHNRLYWYRQTLGQGPEFLTYFQNEAQLEKSRLLSDRFSAERPKGSFSTLEIQRTEQGDSAMYLCASSLLGPRPGELFFGEGSRLTVL.

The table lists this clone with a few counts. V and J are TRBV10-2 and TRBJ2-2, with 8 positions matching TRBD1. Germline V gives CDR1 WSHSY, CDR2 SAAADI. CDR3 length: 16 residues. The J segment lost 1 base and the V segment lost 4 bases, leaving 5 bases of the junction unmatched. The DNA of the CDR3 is TGCGCCAGCAGTGCCAAGGACAGGGTGAACACCGGGGAGCTGTTTTTT. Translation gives CASSAKDRVNTGELFF.

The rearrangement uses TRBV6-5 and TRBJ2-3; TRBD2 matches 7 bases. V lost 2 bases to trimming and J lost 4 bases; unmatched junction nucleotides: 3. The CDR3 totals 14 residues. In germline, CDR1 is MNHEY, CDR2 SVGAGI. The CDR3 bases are TGTGCCAGCAGTTACGGTGGACTAGCAGATACGCAGTATTTT. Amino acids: CASSYGGLADTQYF.

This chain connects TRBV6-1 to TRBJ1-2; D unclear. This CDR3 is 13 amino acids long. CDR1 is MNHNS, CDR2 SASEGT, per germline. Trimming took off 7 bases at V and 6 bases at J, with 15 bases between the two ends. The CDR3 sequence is CASTPPGKNGYTF. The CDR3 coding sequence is TGTGCCAGCACCCCCCCGGGGAAAAATGGCTACACCTTC.

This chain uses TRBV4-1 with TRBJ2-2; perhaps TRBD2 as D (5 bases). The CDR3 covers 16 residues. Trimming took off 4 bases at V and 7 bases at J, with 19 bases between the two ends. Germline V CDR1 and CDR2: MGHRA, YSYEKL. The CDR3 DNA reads TGCGCCAGCAGCCGGTCGGGGTTCGGGCTGGGCGGGGAGCTGTTTTTT. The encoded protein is CASSRSGFGLGGELFF.

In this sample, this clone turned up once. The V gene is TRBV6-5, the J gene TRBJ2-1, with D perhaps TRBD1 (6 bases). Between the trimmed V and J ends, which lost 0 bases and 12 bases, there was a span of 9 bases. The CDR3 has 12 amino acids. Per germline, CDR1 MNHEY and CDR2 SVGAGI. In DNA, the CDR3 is TGTGCCAGCAGTTACTCGGCAGGGGTGCAGTTCTTC. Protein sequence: CASSYSAGVQFF.

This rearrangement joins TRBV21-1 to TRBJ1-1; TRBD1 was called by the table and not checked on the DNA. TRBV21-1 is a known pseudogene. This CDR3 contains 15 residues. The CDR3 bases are TGTGCCAGCAGCAAGGGGACACGGCCTGACACTGAAGCTTTCTTT. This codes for CASSKGTRPDTEAFF.

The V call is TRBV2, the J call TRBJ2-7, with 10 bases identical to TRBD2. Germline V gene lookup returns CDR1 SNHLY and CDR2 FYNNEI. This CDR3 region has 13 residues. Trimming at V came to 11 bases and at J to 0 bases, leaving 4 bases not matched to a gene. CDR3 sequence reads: CAGASGSSYEQYF. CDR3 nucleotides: TGTGCCGGAGCTAGCGGGAGCTCCTACGAGCAGTACTTC.

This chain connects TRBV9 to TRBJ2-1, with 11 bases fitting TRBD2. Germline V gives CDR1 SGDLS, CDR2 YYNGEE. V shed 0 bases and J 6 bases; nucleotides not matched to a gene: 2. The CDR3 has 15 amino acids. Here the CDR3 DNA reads TGTGCCAGCAGCGTAGGACTAGCGGGAAGCAATGAGCAGTTCTTC. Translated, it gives CASSVGLAGSNEQFF.

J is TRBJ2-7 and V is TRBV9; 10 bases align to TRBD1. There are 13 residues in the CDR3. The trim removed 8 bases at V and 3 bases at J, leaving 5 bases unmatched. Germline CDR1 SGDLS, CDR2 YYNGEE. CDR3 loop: CARNRDRGYEQYF. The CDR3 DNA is TGTGCCAGGAACCGGGACAGGGGCTACGAGCAGTACTTC.

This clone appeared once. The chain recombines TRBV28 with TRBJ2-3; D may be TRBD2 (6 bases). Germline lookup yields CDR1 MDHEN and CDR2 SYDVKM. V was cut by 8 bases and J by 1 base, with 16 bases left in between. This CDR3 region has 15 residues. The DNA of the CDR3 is TGTGCCAGCTTTGAACCAGGGAGGCGCACAGATACGCAGTATTTT. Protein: CASFEPGRRTDTQYF. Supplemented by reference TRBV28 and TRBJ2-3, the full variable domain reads DVKVTQSSRYLVKRTGEKVFLECVQDMDHENMFWYRQDPGLGLRLIYFSYDVKMKEKGDIPEGYSVSREKKERFSLILESASTNQTSMYLCASFEPGRRTDTQYFGPGTRLTVL.

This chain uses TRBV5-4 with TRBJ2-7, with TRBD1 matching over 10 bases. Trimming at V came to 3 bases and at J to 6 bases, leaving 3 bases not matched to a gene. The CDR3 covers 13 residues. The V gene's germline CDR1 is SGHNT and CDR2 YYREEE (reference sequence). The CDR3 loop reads CASSWDRGREQYF. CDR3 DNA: TGTGCCAGCAGCTGGGACAGGGGACGCGAGCAGTACTTC.